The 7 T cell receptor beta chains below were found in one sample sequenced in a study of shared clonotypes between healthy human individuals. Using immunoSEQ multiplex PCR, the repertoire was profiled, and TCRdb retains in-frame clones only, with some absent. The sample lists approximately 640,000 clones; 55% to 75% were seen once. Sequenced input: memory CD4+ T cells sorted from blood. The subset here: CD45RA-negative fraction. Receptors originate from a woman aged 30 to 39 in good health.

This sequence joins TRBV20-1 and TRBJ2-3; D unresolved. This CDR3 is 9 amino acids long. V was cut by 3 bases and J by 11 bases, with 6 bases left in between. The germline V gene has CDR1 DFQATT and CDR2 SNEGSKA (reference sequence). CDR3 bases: TGCAGTGCTAGGGGTAGGCAGTATTTT. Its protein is CSARGRQYF.

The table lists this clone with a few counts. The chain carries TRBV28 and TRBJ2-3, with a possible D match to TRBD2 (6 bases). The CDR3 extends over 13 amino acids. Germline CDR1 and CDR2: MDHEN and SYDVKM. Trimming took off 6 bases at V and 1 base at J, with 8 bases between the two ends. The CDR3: CASRSSGTDTQYF. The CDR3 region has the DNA TGTGCCAGCAGGTCTAGCGGCACAGATACGCAGTATTTT. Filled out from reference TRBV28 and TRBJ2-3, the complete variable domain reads DVKVTQSSRYLVKRTGEKVFLECVQDMDHENMFWYRQDPGLGLRLIYFSYDVKMKEKGDIPEGYSVSREKKERFSLILESASTNQTSMYLCASRSSGTDTQYFGPGTRLTVL.

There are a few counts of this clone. CDR3 residues: CASSLNHGRAGGELFF. Here the CDR3 DNA reads TGTGCCAGCAGCTTAAATCACGGGAGGGCCGGCGGGGAGCTGTTTTTT. V usage is TRBV7-2 and J usage is TRBJ2-2; 8 bases map to TRBD2. This CDR3 spans 16 amino acids. Germline V gene data show CDR1 as SGHTA and CDR2 as FQGNSA. V was clipped by 2 bases and J by 7 bases; unmatched bases: 9. The variable domain in full, with the rest retrieved from reference TRBV7-2 and TRBJ2-2, is GAGVSQSPSNKVTEKGKDVELRCDPISGHTALYWYRQSLGQGLEFLIYFQGNSAPDKSGLPSDRFSAERTGGSVSTLTIQRTQQEDSAVYLCASSLNHGRAGGELFFGEGSRLTVL.

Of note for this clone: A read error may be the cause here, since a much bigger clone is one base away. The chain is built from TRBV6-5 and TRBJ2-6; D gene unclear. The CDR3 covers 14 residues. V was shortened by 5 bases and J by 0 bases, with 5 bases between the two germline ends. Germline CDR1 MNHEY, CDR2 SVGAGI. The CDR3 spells CASSGSSGANVLTF. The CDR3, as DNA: TGTGCCAGCAGTGGAAGCTCTGGGGCCAACGTCCTGACTTTC.

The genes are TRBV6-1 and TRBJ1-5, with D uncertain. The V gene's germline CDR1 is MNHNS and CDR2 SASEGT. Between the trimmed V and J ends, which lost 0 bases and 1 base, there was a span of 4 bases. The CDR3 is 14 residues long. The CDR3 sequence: CASSEAWSNQPQHF. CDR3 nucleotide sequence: TGTGCCAGCAGTGAAGCCTGGAGCAATCAGCCCCAGCATTTT.

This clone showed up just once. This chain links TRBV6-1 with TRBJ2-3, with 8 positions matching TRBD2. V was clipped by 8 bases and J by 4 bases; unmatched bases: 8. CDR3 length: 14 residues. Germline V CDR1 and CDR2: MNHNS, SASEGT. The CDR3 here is CASRVQLAADTQYF. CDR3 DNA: TGTGCCAGCCGCGTACAACTAGCGGCAGATACGCAGTATTTT.

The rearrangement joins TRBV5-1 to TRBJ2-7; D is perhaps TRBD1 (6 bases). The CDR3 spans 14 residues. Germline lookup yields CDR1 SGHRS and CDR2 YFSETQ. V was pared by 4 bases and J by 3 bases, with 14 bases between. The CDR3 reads CASSGGQLLYEQYF. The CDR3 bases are TGCGCCAGCAGCGGAGGACAGTTACTCTACGAGCAGTACTTC.